Each of the 29 T cell receptor beta chains below was sequenced from the same sample in a study of cytomegalovirus exposure and HLA in healthy donors. The study ran its PCR with 60 Vbeta and 13 Jbeta primers. Repertoires were generated with immunoSEQ multiplex PCR, while TCRdb's copy carries only in-frame clones and drops some. The sample's table shows 50,000 to 70,000 clones. Sequencing was carried out using PBMCs. All receptors derive from a young woman in good health and CMV-seronegative.

V usage is TRBV11-2 and J usage is TRBJ2-7; no firm D call. Germline V gene data show CDR1 as SGHAT and CDR2 as FQNNGV. Trimming left V 0 bases short and J 2 bases short, with 8 bases between. This CDR3 has 14 residues. The CDR3 coding sequence is TGTGCCAGCAGCTTAGAGCCAGGAACCTACGAGCAGTACTTC. Its translation: CASSLEPGTYEQYF.

The rearrangement uses TRBV6-1 and TRBJ1-3; 7 positions match TRBD1. The CDR3 is 16 amino acids. J was trimmed by 4 bases and V by 2 bases; bases with no gene match: 8. Germline V lookup: CDR1 MNHNS, CDR2 SASEGT. The CDR3 nucleotides read TGTGCCAGCAGTGAAACGACAGGGCCAGCGGGAAACACCATATATTTT. It yields the protein CASSETTGPAGNTIYF.

By frequency, this clone registers medium-sized (0.01 to 0.1%). Other DNA sequences within the sample encode an identical CDR3. The chain combines TRBV5-1 with TRBJ2-7, with D tentatively TRBD1 (6 bases). V was clipped by 4 bases and J by 1 base, with 12 bases between them. Germline loops: CDR1 SGHRS, CDR2 YFSETQ. The CDR3 runs to 14 residues. DNA of the CDR3: TGCGCCAGCAGCCCCGGGACACTATCCTACGAGCAGTACTTC. Translating it yields CASSPGTLSYEQYF. Based on the CDR3 plus reference TRBV5-1 and TRBJ2-7, the full variable domain is KAGVTQTPRYLIKTRGQQVTLSCSPISGHRSVSWYQQTPGQGLQFLFEYFSETQRNKGNFPGRFSGRQFSNSRSEMNVSTLELGDSALYLCASSPGTLSYEQYFGPGTRLTVT.

The rearrangement joins TRBV18 to TRBJ1-2; 9 positions match TRBD1. The germline CDR1 and CDR2 sequences are KGHSH and LQKENI. This CDR3 comprises 17 residues. V gave up 2 bases and J gave up 7 bases; unmatched junction bases: 14. CDR3 amino acids: CASSPAKAGTGRGGYTF. The CDR3 DNA reads as TGTGCCAGCTCACCAGCAAAAGCCGGGACAGGGAGGGGTGGCTACACCTTC. The full variable domain, rest sourced from reference TRBV18 and TRBJ1-2, is NAGVMQNPRHLVRRRGQEARLRCSPMKGHSHVYWYRQLPEEGLKFMVYLQKENIIDESGMPKERFSAEFPKEGPSILRIQQVVRGDSAAYFCASSPAKAGTGRGGYTFGSGTRLTVV.

This chain uses TRBV4-2 with TRBJ1-2; tentative D call: TRBD1 (5 bases). Trimming took off 4 bases at V and 0 bases at J, with 12 bases between the two ends. The CDR3 consists of 15 residues. Germline lookup yields CDR1 LGHNA and CDR2 YNFKEQ. CDR3 nucleotide sequence: TGTGCCAGCAGCCCAACGGGAGGGGCTAACTATGGCTACACCTTC. Protein product: CASSPTGGANYGYTF.

The chain carries TRBV25-1 and TRBJ2-1; 10 positions match TRBD2. The CDR3 contains 16 residues. CDR1 is MGHDK, CDR2 SYGVNS, per germline. V trimming: 1 base; J trimming: 1 base; junction bases outside the gene matches: 1. DNA for the CDR3: TGTGCCAGCAGTGAATGGACTAGCGGATCCTACAATGAGCAGTTCTTC. It specifies CASSEWTSGSYNEQFF. The full variable domain, in which reference TRBV25-1 and TRBJ2-1 provide the parts outside the CDR3, is EADIYQTPRYLVIGTGKKITLECSQTMGHDKMYWYQQDPGMELHLIHYSYGVNSTEKGDLSSESTVSRIRTEHFPLTLESARPSHTSQYLCASSEWTSGSYNEQFFGPGTRLTVL.

Its frequency marks this clone as medium-sized. At one boundary the junction diverges from the germline segment, which might be a read error. This specimen includes other DNA sequences encoding the same CDR3. In nucleotides, the CDR3 is TGTGCCGGGAGTGTTGTAGCGGGGGGCGACAATGAGCAGTTCTTC. This encodes CAGSVVAGGDNEQFF. V gene TRBV30 combines with J gene TRBJ2-1; 10 bases align to TRBD2. The CDR3 extends over 15 amino acids. Per the germline V gene, CDR1 is GTSNPN and CDR2 is SVGIG (reference sequence).

The chain links TRBV4-2 to TRBJ1-2, with 10 positions matching TRBD1. The CDR3 length is 15 residues. Germline V gives CDR1 LGHNA, CDR2 YNFKEQ. Trimming at V came to 1 base and at J to 8 bases, leaving 7 bases not matched to a gene. This chain's CDR3 is CASSQAWDRGAGYTF. Here the CDR3 DNA reads TGTGCCAGCAGCCAAGCATGGGACAGGGGTGCCGGCTACACCTTC.

V is TRBV6-1 and J is TRBJ2-5; weak D call: TRBD2 (5 bases). The CDR3 totals 15 residues. The germline gives CDR1 MNHNS, CDR2 SASEGT. V shed 1 base and J shed 1 base, with 10 bases lying between them. CDR3 protein: CASSEDIGGQETQYF. The DNA of the CDR3 is TGTGCCAGCAGTGAAGACATCGGAGGCCAAGAGACCCAGTACTTC.

The chain links TRBV5-1 to TRBJ2-5, with 7 bases aligning to TRBD2. The germline V gene has CDR1 SGHRS and CDR2 YFSETQ. J gave up 3 bases and V 1 base, and 3 bases lay outside the gene matches. The CDR3 is 14 residues long. The CDR3 DNA follows: TGCGCCAGCAGCTTGCCCCTAGCGGAAGAGACCCAGTACTTC. Its translation is CASSLPLAEETQYF.

This sequence joins TRBV29-1 and TRBJ1-4, with D maybe TRBD1 (5 bases). Germline values: CDR1 SQVTM, CDR2 ANQGSEA. Trimming shortened V by 4 bases and J by 10 bases, and 16 bases separated the two germline ends. This CDR3 comprises 13 residues. This chain's CDR3 is CSVGARQGGKLFF. The CDR3 DNA reads TGCAGCGTTGGGGCTCGGCAGGGCGGAAAACTGTTTTTT.

The gene calls are TRBV27 and TRBJ1-2; no reliable D call. V lost 9 bases to trimming and J lost 4 bases, with 9 bases between them. Germline CDR1 and CDR2: MNHEY and SMNVEV (reference sequence). The CDR3 contains 11 residues. DNA for the CDR3: TGTGCCAGTGGAGACGGCTATGGCTACACCTTC. It specifies CASGDGYGYTF.

This rearrangement joins TRBV18 to TRBJ2-7; 12 bases fit TRBD2. The CDR3 is made up of 15 amino acids. The V gene's germline CDR1 is KGHSH and CDR2 LQKENI. V lost 5 bases and J lost 3; bases outside the gene matches: 5. CDR3 loop: CASSYGTSGRYEQYF. The CDR3 DNA reads TGTGCCAGCTCATACGGGACTAGCGGGCGCTACGAGCAGTACTTC.

The chain uses TRBV5-1 and TRBJ1-1; TRBD1 might be the D (5 bases). CDR3 size: 15 residues. CDR1 is SGHRS, CDR2 YFSETQ, per germline. Trimming removed 7 bases from V and 5 bases from J, with 21 bases in between. The CDR3 DNA reads TGCGCCAGCTATGGCCAGGGAGGGTTTAAGACTGAAGCTTTCTTT. Translated: CASYGQGGFKTEAFF. Using reference TRBV5-1 and TRBJ1-1 for the parts outside the CDR3, the full variable domain is KAGVTQTPRYLIKTRGQQVTLSCSPISGHRSVSWYQQTPGQGLQFLFEYFSETQRNKGNFPGRFSGRQFSNSRSEMNVSTLELGDSALYLCASYGQGGFKTEAFFGQGTRLTVV.

The rearrangement joins TRBV19 to TRBJ1-5; no clear D. V was pared by 0 bases and J by 0 bases, with 9 bases between. Per germline, CDR1 LNHDA and CDR2 SQIVND (reference sequence). The CDR3 contains 16 residues. DNA of the CDR3: TGTGCCAGTAGTATAGATCCGAGGTATAGCAATCAGCCCCAGCATTTT. It yields the protein CASSIDPRYSNQPQHF.

J is TRBJ2-7 and V is TRBV5-4, with D possibly being TRBD2 (6 bases). The CDR3 is made up of 15 amino acids. The V and J ends lost 4 bases and 1 base respectively, with 15 bases between them. The germline V gene has CDR1 SGHNT and CDR2 YYREEE (reference sequence). The CDR3 protein is CASSPRGTGSYEQYF. DNA of the CDR3: TGTGCCAGCAGCCCTCGAGGGACTGGTTCCTACGAGCAGTACTTC. The complete variable domain, with remaining parts taken from reference TRBV5-4 and TRBJ2-7, reads ETGVTQSPTHLIKTRGQQVTLRCSSQSGHNTVSWYQQALGQGPQFIFQYYREEENGRGNFPPRFSGLQFPNYSSELNVNALELDDSALYLCASSPRGTGSYEQYFGPGTRLTVT.

The V and J genes are TRBV6-6 and TRBJ1-2; 8 bases line up with TRBD1. There are 16 residues in the CDR3. The V gene end was trimmed by 5 bases and the J gene end by 3 bases; junction bases not matched to a gene: 11. Germline V gene data show CDR1 as MNHNY and CDR2 as SVGAGI (reference sequence). The CDR3 coding sequence is TGTGCCAGCAGTCCTCGTAGGGCAGGGGGCGACTATGGCTACACCTTC. As protein: CASSPRRAGGDYGYTF.

V usage is TRBV6-1 and J usage is TRBJ1-2; 11 bases are a match to TRBD1. V lost 6 bases to trimming and J lost 2 bases; unmatched junction nucleotides: 5. The germline V gene encodes CDR1 MNHNS and CDR2 SASEGT. The CDR3 totals 15 residues. CDR3 region: CASRDRGPSNYGYTF. Written as DNA, the CDR3 is TGTGCCAGCAGGGACAGGGGGCCCTCCAACTATGGCTACACCTTC.

CDR3 nucleotide sequence: TGTGCCAGCAGTCCTTTGGCGGCCTACGGGACAGGGGGGCCGGATGGCTACACCTTC. It is translated as CASSPLAAYGTGGPDGYTF. The rearrangement uses TRBV27 and TRBJ1-2; 11 bases agree with TRBD1. V lost 5 bases, J lost 6 bases, and 20 bases stayed unmatched. Germline CDR1 reads MNHEY; CDR2 reads SMNVEV (reference sequence). The CDR3 has 19 amino acids.

The chain has TRBV27 and TRBJ2-7, with TRBD1 as a possible D gene (6 bases). V was pared by 3 bases and J by 4 bases, with 13 bases between. Looked up from germline, CDR1 is MNHEY and CDR2 is SMNVEV (reference sequence). The CDR3 consists of 14 residues. CDR3 DNA: TGTGCCAGCAGTTTGCTGGACAGACCGTACGAGCAGTACTTC. Amino acid sequence: CASSLLDRPYEQYF.

The V gene is TRBV2, the J gene TRBJ1-5; D gene ambiguous. Germline loops: CDR1 SNHLY, CDR2 FYNNEI. The CDR3 extends over 14 amino acids. With 4 bases removed from V and 6 bases from J, the gap between germline ends came to 13 bases. This CDR3 reads CASSVPQHSQPQHF. CDR3 DNA: TGTGCCAGCAGTGTCCCCCAACACAGTCAGCCCCAGCATTTT. Combining the CDR3 with reference TRBV2 and TRBJ1-5 gives the whole variable domain EPEVTQTPSHQVTQMGQEVILRCVPISNHLYFYWYRQILGQKVEFLVSFYNNEISEKSEIFDDQFSVERPDGSNFTLKIRSTKLEDSAMYFCASSVPQHSQPQHFGDGTRLSIL.

The chain couples TRBV29-1 to TRBJ2-7, with TRBD2 matching 9 bases. The germline V gene has CDR1 SQVTM and CDR2 ANQGSEA. Germline trimming cut 5 bases from V and 0 bases from J; bases unmatched to any gene: 14. The CDR3 sequence is 17 residues long. The CDR3 region is CSVRGGSGSSFSYEQYF. The DNA for the CDR3 is TGCAGCGTTCGGGGGGGTAGCGGGAGTTCTTTCTCCTACGAGCAGTACTTC.

The J gene is TRBJ1-2, the V gene TRBV28, with D tentatively TRBD1 (5 bases). CDR3 length equals 11 residues. Looked up from germline, CDR1 is MDHEN and CDR2 is SYDVKM. Between the trimmed V and J ends, which lost 9 bases and 8 bases, there was a span of 13 bases. CDR3 in amino acids: CASNGGEGYTF. CDR3 sequence (DNA): TGTGCCAGTAATGGGGGGGAGGGCTACACCTTC.

V usage is TRBV13 and J usage is TRBJ1-2, with D perhaps matching TRBD1 (6 bases). Trimming took 7 bases from V and 2 from J, leaving 17 bases between them. The V gene's germline CDR1 is PRHDT and CDR2 FYEKMQ (reference sequence). This CDR3 contains 15 residues. CDR3 DNA sequence: TGTGCCAGCACCTCTTCGGGGGGGGCAAACTATGGCTACACCTTC. Translating it yields CASTSSGGANYGYTF.

This chain's CDR3 is CASSSDRGLYGYTF. CDR3 DNA: TGTGCCAGCAGCTCGGACAGGGGGCTCTATGGCTACACCTTC. The chain recombines TRBV5-5 with TRBJ1-2, with 11 positions matching TRBD1. J gave up 4 bases and V 3 bases, and 2 bases lay outside the gene matches. The CDR3 runs to 14 residues. CDR1 and CDR2 from the germline V gene are SGHKS and YYEKEE (reference sequence).

The chain combines TRBV4-1 with TRBJ1-2; 7 bases are a match to TRBD1. The CDR3 length is 14 residues. Germline CDR1 MGHRA, CDR2 YSYEKL. V gave up 2 bases and J gave up 6 bases; unmatched junction bases: 6. This chain's CDR3 is CASSQLDRRNGYTF. The CDR3 nucleotides are TGCGCCAGCAGCCAACTGGACAGGCGGAATGGCTACACCTTC.

A remark on this clone: One end of the junction fails to match germline, which may point to a read error. The chain joins TRBV7-6 to TRBJ1-2; perhaps TRBD1 as D (5 bases). Germline V gene lookup returns CDR1 SGHVS and CDR2 FNYEAQ. CDR3 length: 12 residues. The CDR3 sequence: CASSLVSGGTVF. In nucleotides, the CDR3 is TGTGCCAGCAGCTTAGTTAGTGGAGGGACCGTTTTC. Filled out from reference TRBV7-6 and TRBJ1-2, the complete variable domain reads GAGVSQSPRYKVTKRGQDVALRCDPISGHVSLYWYRQALGQGPEFLTYFNYEAQQDKSGLPNDRFSAERPEGSISTLTIQRTEQRDSAMYRCASSLVSGGTVFGSGTRLTVV.

The genes are TRBV5-6 and TRBJ2-1; D remains unclear. Germline V gene sequence: CDR1 SGHDT, CDR2 YYEEEE. The ends were cut back, 2 bases at V and 10 bases at J, with 7 bases in the middle. The CDR3 loop spans 11 amino acids. CDR3 protein: CASSFLREQFF. CDR3 sequence (DNA): TGTGCCAGCAGCTTTCTGCGGGAGCAGTTCTTC.

The genes are TRBV14 and TRBJ2-7; TRBD2 aligns across 9 bases. In germline, CDR1 is SGHDN, CDR2 FVKESK. V was pared by 3 bases and J by 2 bases, with 5 bases of the junction left unmatched. This CDR3 comprises 15 residues. The CDR3, as DNA: TGTGCCAGCAGCCATGAGCGGGAGGTCCCCTACGAGCAGTACTTC. Translated: CASSHEREVPYEQYF. Filled out from reference TRBV14 and TRBJ2-7, the complete variable domain reads EAGVTQFPSHSVIEKGQTVTLRCDPISGHDNLYWYRRVMGKEIKFLLHFVKESKQDESGMPNNRFLAERTGGTYSTLKVQPAELEDSGVYFCASSHEREVPYEQYFGPGTRLTVT.